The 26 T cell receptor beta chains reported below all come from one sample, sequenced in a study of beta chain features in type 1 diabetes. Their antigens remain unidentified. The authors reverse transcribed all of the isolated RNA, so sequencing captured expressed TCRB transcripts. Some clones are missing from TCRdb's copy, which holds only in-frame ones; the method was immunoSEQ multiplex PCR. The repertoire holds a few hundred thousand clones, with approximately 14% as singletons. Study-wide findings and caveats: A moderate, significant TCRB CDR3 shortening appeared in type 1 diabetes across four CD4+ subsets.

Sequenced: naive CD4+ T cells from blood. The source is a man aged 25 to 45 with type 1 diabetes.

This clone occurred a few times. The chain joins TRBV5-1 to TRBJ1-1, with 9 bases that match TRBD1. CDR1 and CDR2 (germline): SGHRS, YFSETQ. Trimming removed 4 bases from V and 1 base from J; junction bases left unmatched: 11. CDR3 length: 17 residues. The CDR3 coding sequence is TGCGCCAGCAGCCCTGGGACAGGGACGGCCCCGAACACTGAAGCTTTCTTT. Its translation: CASSPGTGTAPNTEAFF.

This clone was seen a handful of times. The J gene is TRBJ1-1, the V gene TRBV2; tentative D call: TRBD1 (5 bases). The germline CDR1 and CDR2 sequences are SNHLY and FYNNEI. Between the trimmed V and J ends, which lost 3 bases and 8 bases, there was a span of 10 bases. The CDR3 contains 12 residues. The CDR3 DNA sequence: TGTGCCAGCAGTGAGGGGCAGCGCGAAGCTTTCTTT. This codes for CASSEGQREAFF.

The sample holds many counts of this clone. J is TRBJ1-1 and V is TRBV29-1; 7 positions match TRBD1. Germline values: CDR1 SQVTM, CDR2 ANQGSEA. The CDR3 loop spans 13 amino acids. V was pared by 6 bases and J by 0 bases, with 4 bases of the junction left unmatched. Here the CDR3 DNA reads TGCAGCGTGACCGGGACAGTGAACACTGAAGCTTTCTTT. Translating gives CSVTGTVNTEAFF.

The DNA of the CDR3 is TGCAGCGCCGGACGGACAGGGCCATATCCCTACGAGCAGTACTTC. It translates to CSAGRTGPYPYEQYF. J is TRBJ2-7 and V is TRBV29-1; 8 bases fit TRBD1. CDR1 and CDR2 (germline): SQVTM, ANQGSEA. The CDR3 is made up of 15 amino acids. J gave up 2 bases and V 7 bases, and 13 bases lay outside the gene matches.

CDR3 nucleotide sequence: TGTGCCAGCAGCGTAGGCGGGATGGCAGATACGCAGTATTTT. Translating gives CASSVGGMADTQYF. The V gene is TRBV9, the J gene TRBJ2-3, with a possible D match to TRBD2 (6 bases). The CDR3 loop spans 14 amino acids. Germline lookup yields CDR1 SGDLS and CDR2 YYNGEE. Between the trimmed V and J ends, which lost 0 bases and 4 bases, there was a span of 9 bases.

This chain's CDR3 is CASRLGLAENSYEQYF. In nucleotides, the CDR3 is TGTGCCAGCAGGCTGGGACTAGCGGAAAACTCCTACGAGCAGTACTTC. The chain combines TRBV6-6 with TRBJ2-7; TRBD2 matches 11 bases. CDR1 is MNHNY and CDR2 is SVGAGI in the germline V gene (reference sequence). This CDR3 has 16 amino acids. V was pared by 6 bases and J by 0 bases, with 7 bases of the junction left unmatched.

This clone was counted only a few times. The CDR3 DNA reads as TGTGCCAGCAGCCGGACTAGCGGGAGACTCAGCTCCTACGAGCAGTACTTC. It codes for CASSRTSGRLSSYEQYF. The chain couples TRBV7-2 to TRBJ2-7, with 13 bases fitting TRBD2. CDR1 SGHTA and CDR2 FQGNSA come from the germline V gene. Germline trimming cut 5 bases from V and 0 bases from J; bases unmatched to any gene: 7. The CDR3 has 17 amino acids.

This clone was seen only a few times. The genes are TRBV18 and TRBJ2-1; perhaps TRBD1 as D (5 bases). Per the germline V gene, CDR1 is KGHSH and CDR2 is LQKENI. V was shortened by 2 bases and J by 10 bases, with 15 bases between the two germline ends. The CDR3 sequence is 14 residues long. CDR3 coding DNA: TGTGCCAGCTCACCAGGGGCAGTACTTGGGGAGCAGTTCTTC. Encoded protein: CASSPGAVLGEQFF. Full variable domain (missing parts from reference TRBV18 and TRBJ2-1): NAGVMQNPRHLVRRRGQEARLRCSPMKGHSHVYWYRQLPEEGLKFMVYLQKENIIDESGMPKERFSAEFPKEGPSILRIQQVVRGDSAAYFCASSPGAVLGEQFFGPGTRLTVL.

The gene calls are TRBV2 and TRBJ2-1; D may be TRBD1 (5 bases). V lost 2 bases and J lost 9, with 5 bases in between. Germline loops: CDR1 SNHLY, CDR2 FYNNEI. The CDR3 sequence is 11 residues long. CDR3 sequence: CASSERGEQFF. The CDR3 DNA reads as TGTGCCAGCAGTGAAAGGGGTGAGCAGTTCTTC.

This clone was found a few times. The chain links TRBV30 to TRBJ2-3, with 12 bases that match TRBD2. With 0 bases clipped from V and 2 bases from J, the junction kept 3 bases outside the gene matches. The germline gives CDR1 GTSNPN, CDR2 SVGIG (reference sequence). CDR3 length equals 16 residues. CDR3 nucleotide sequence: TGTGCCTGGAGTGTAGCTAGCGGGGGGGACACAGATACGCAGTATTTT. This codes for CAWSVASGGDTDTQYF.

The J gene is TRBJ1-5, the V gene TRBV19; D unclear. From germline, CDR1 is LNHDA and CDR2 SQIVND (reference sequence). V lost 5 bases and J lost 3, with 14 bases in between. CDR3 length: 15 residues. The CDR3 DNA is TGTGCCAGTAGTCCCCAAAAAGAGAACAATCAGCCCCAGCATTTT. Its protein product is CASSPQKENNQPQHF.

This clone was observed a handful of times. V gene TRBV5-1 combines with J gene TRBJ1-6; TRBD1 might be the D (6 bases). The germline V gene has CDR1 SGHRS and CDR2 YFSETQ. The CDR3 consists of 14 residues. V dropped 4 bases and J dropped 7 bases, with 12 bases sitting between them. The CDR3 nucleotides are TGCGCCAGCAGCCAGGGGTACCCAAATTCACCCCTCCACTTT. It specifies CASSQGYPNSPLHF.

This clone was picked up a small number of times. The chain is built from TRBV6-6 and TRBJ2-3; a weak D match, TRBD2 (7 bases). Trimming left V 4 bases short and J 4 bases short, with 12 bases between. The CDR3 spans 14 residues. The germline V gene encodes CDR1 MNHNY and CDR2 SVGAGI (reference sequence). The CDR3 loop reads CASSWGGQSDTQYF. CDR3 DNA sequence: TGTGCCAGCAGTTGGGGGGGACAATCAGATACGCAGTATTTT.

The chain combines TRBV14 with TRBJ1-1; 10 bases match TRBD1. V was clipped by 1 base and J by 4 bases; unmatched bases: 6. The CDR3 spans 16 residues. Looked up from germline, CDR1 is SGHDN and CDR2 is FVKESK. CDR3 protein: CASSQVGQGESTEAFF. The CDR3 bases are TGTGCCAGCAGCCAAGTTGGACAGGGGGAGTCCACTGAAGCTTTCTTT.

The CDR3 protein is CASSLPGTGVPYEQYF. The CDR3 DNA is TGTGCCAGCAGCCTCCCGGGGACAGGGGTCCCCTACGAGCAGTACTTC. V gene TRBV11-1 combines with J gene TRBJ2-7, with 10 bases lining up with TRBD1. The CDR3 has 16 residues. J lost 2 bases, V lost 5 bases, and 9 bases had no gene match. Germline loops: CDR1 SGHAT, CDR2 FQDESV (reference sequence).

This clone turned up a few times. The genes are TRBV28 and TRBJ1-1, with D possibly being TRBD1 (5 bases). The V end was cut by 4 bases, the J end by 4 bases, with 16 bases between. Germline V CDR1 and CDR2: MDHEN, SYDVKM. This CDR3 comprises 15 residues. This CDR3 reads CASSSAGSRVTEAFF. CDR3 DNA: TGTGCCAGCAGTTCCGCCGGGAGCAGGGTCACTGAAGCTTTCTTT.

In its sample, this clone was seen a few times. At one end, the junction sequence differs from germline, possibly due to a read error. The CDR3 bases are TGTGCCAGCAGCTTGGGGCTAGCGGGACCCTACGATGAGCAGTTCTTC. As protein: CASSLGLAGPYDEQFF. This rearrangement joins TRBV5-4 to TRBJ2-1; TRBD2 matches at 9 bases. The CDR3 loop spans 16 amino acids. Germline V gives CDR1 SGHNT, CDR2 YYREEE (reference sequence).

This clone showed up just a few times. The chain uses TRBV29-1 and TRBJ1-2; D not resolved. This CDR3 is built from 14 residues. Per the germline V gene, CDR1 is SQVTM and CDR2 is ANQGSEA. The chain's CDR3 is CSTGRETTRDGYTF. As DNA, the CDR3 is TGCAGTACTGGGCGGGAGACCACCAGAGATGGCTACACCTTC.

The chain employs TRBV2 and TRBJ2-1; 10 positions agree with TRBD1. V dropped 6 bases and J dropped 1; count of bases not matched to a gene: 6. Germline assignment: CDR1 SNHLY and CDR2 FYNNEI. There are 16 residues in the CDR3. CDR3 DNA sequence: TGTGCCAGCAGGTCCGGGACAGGGGTGTCCTACAATGAGCAGTTCTTC. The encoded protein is CASRSGTGVSYNEQFF.

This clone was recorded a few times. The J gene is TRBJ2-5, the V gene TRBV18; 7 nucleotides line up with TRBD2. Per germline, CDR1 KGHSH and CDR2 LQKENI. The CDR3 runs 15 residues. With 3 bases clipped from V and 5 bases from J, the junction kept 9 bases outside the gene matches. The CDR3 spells CASSPDWEGRETQYF. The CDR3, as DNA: TGTGCCAGCTCACCCGACTGGGAGGGCCGGGAGACCCAGTACTTC.

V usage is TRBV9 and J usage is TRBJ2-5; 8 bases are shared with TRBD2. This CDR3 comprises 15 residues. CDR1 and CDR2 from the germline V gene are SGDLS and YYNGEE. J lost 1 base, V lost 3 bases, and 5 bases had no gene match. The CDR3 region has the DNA TGTGCCAGCAGCGCCGCTGGGACTAGCCAAGAGACCCAGTACTTC. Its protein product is CASSAAGTSQETQYF.

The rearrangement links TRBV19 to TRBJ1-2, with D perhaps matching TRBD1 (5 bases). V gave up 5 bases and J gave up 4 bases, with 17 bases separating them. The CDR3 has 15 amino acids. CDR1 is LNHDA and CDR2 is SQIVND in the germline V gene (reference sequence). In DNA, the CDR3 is TGTGCCAGTAGTGATCGAGTGGCCAGGGCCTATGGCTACACCTTC. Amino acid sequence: CASSDRVARAYGYTF.

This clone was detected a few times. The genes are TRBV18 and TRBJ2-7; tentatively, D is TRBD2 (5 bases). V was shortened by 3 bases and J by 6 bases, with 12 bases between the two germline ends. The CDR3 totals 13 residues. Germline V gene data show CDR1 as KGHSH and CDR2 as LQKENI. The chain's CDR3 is CASSPPSLSEQYF. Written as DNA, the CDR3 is TGTGCCAGCTCACCCCCTAGCCTTAGCGAGCAGTACTTC.

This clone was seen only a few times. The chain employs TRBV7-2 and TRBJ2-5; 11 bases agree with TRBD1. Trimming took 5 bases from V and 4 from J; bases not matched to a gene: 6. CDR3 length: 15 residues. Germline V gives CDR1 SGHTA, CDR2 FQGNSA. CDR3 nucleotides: TGTGCCAGCAGCCAGGCCGGGACAGGGGGAGAGACCCAGTACTTC. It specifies CASSQAGTGGETQYF.

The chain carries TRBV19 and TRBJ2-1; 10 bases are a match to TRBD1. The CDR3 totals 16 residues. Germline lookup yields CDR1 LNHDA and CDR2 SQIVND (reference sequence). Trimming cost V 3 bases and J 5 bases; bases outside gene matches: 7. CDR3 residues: CASSISPGQGNNEQFF. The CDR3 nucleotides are TGTGCCAGTAGTATTTCGCCGGGACAGGGGAACAATGAGCAGTTCTTC.

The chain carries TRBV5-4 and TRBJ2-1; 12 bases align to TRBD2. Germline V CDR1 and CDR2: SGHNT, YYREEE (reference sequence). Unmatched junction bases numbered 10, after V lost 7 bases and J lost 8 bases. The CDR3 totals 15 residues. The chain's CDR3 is CASYYRTSGVDEQFF. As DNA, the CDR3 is TGTGCCAGCTACTATAGGACTAGCGGGGTCGATGAGCAGTTCTTC.